What follows are 25 T cell receptor beta chains derived from one specimen sequenced in a study of Ad26.COV2.S vaccination and SARS-CoV-2 variants. Described treatment: about 20 received Ad26.COV2.S at low or high dose, single or two shots; several received placebo; per-sample allocation not given. Collection of the samples took place on day 63 after the first injection of vaccine or placebo. Clones were sequenced by immunoSEQ multiplex PCR, and TCRdb holds only the in-frame ones, with some missing. The sample holds over 200,000 clones, roughly 90% seen once. The specimen was peripheral blood, collected in a trial of Ad26.COV2.S vaccine versus placebo. The receptors derive from a person aged 18-65 years who received the Ad26.COV2.S COVID-19 vaccine or a placebo.

The rearrangement joins TRBV28 to TRBJ2-3, with D perhaps matching TRBD1 (6 bases). The CDR3 has 15 residues. Trimming removed 5 bases from V and 1 base from J, with 13 bases in between. The V gene's germline CDR1 is MDHEN and CDR2 SYDVKM. CDR3 in DNA: TGTGCCAGCAGTACCCCGCGGACAGGCACAGATACGCAGTATTTT. Its protein is CASSTPRTGTDTQYF.

The chain is built from TRBV6-6 and TRBJ1-1, with D unresolved. Germline V gives CDR1 MNHNY, CDR2 SVGAGI (reference sequence). This CDR3 is 13 amino acids long. V was shortened by 0 bases and J by 4 bases, with 6 bases between the two germline ends. CDR3 coding DNA: TGTGCCAGCAGTTACTCTCGAGGCACTGAAGCTTTCTTT. This translates into CASSYSRGTEAFF.

The rearrangement joins TRBV24-1 to TRBJ1-1, with a weak D call TRBD1 (5 bases). V gave up 9 bases and J gave up 6 bases, with 16 bases separating them. This CDR3 is 13 amino acids long. Germline values: CDR1 KGHDR, CDR2 SFDVKD. CDR3 coding DNA: TGTGCCACCTCTGTCAGGTCGGGGGCTGAAGCTTTCTTT. Protein: CATSVRSGAEAFF.

The V and J genes are TRBV19 and TRBJ1-6; 9 nucleotides line up with TRBD1. The germline CDR1 and CDR2 sequences are LNHDA and SQIVND (reference sequence). There are 15 residues in the CDR3. V shed 9 bases, J shed 0 bases, and the junction held 3 bases outside the gene matches. Here the CDR3 reads CASGTGSSYNSPLHF. For the CDR3, the DNA is TGTGCCAGCGGGACAGGGAGCTCCTATAATTCACCCCTCCACTTT. Supplemented by reference TRBV19 and TRBJ1-6, the full variable domain reads DGGITQSPKYLFRKEGQNVTLSCEQNLNHDAMYWYRQDPGQGLRLIYYSQIVNDFQKGDIAEGYSVSREKKESFPLTVTSAQKNPTAFYLCASGTGSSYNSPLHFGNGTRLTVT.

V gene TRBV6-5 combines with J gene TRBJ1-1, with TRBD1 matching over 7 bases. Trimming cost V 7 bases and J 5 bases; bases outside gene matches: 10. The CDR3 is 14 amino acids. Germline V CDR1 and CDR2: MNHEY, SVGAGI. This CDR3 reads CASTDTGAWTEAFF. The CDR3, as DNA: TGTGCCAGCACCGACACAGGGGCCTGGACTGAAGCTTTCTTT.

In nucleotides, the CDR3 is TGTGCCAGCAGCTTAGATGGCCTAGCGGGAGTGGATGAGCAGTTCTTC. Translating gives CASSLDGLAGVDEQFF. The V gene is TRBV7-9, the J gene TRBJ2-1, with 10 bases that match TRBD2. The CDR3 spans 16 residues. The V gene's germline CDR1 is SEHNR and CDR2 FQNEAQ (reference sequence). Trimming cost V 1 base and J 8 bases; bases outside gene matches: 8.

CDR3 loop: CASSVTGTGAHEQYF. The CDR3 region has the DNA TGTGCCAGCAGCGTTACTGGGACAGGGGCCCACGAGCAGTACTTC. The chain combines TRBV7-9 with TRBJ2-7, with TRBD1 matching over 10 bases. J was trimmed by 5 bases and V by 5 bases; bases with no gene match: 9. CDR1 SEHNR and CDR2 FQNEAQ come from the germline V gene (reference sequence). The CDR3 extends over 15 amino acids.

Comment on this clone: This sample includes further DNA sequences coding for the same CDR3. V usage is TRBV12-3 or TRBV12-4 and J usage is TRBJ2-3; D is unresolved. V lost 2 bases to trimming and J lost 5 bases, with 2 bases between them. There are 11 residues in the CDR3. The CDR3 DNA sequence: TGTGCCAGCAGTTTAAGAGATACGCAGTATTTT. Encoded protein: CASSLRDTQYF.

This chain connects TRBV19 to TRBJ2-5, with TRBD2 matching 7 bases. V was clipped by 9 bases and J by 3 bases; unmatched bases: 7. CDR3 size: 13 residues. Germline V CDR1 and CDR2: LNHDA, SQIVND (reference sequence). The CDR3 region is CASNRGEKETQYF. The CDR3 DNA is TGTGCCAGCAACCGGGGGGAAAAAGAGACCCAGTACTTC.

The rearrangement joins TRBV28 to TRBJ1-2, with a tentative D call TRBD1 (6 bases). Germline V CDR1 and CDR2: MDHEN, SYDVKM. This CDR3 region has 12 residues. V was cut by 7 bases and J by 2 bases, with 8 bases left in between. The CDR3 is CASKGGNYGYTF. The DNA for the CDR3 is TGTGCCAGCAAAGGGGGGAACTATGGCTACACCTTC.

This rearrangement joins TRBV28 to TRBJ2-7, with D possibly being TRBD1 or TRBD2 (5 bases each). V gave up 4 bases and J gave up 3 bases, with 16 bases separating them. Germline-derived CDR1 and CDR2 are MDHEN and SYDVKM. The CDR3 totals 15 residues. For the CDR3, the DNA is TGTGCCAGCAGTTCCCTGGGGGTAGGGTTCTACGAGCAGTACTTC. Translating gives CASSSLGVGFYEQYF. The entire variable domain, with the rest obtained from reference TRBV28 and TRBJ2-7, is as follows: DVKVTQSSRYLVKRTGEKVFLECVQDMDHENMFWYRQDPGLGLRLIYFSYDVKMKEKGDIPEGYSVSREKKERFSLILESASTNQTSMYLCASSSLGVGFYEQYFGPGTRLTVT.

The J gene is TRBJ2-6, the V gene TRBV28, with unresolved D. The germline gives CDR1 MDHEN, CDR2 SYDVKM. CDR3 size: 16 residues. The ends were cut back, 3 bases at V and 0 bases at J, with 9 bases in the middle. CDR3 sequence: CASSFLTLSGANVLTF. The CDR3 DNA reads TGTGCCAGCAGTTTCCTCACCCTCTCTGGGGCCAACGTCCTGACTTTC.

This chain joins TRBV7-2 and TRBJ1-5; D is uncertain. In germline, CDR1 is SGHTA, CDR2 FQGNSA. V was cut by 5 bases and J by 0 bases, with 11 bases left in between. CDR3 size: 15 residues. CDR3 amino acids: CASSLGGDSNQPQHF. The CDR3 region has the DNA TGTGCCAGCAGCCTGGGCGGGGATAGCAATCAGCCCCAGCATTTT. The full variable domain, in which reference TRBV7-2 and TRBJ1-5 provide the parts outside the CDR3, is GAGVSQSPSNKVTEKGKDVELRCDPISGHTALYWYRQSLGQGLEFLIYFQGNSAPDKSGLPSDRFSAERTGGSVSTLTIQRTQQEDSAVYLCASSLGGDSNQPQHFGDGTRLSIL.

This clone was seen a few times. The V and J genes are TRBV21-1 and TRBJ1-5; TRBD1, the table's D call, was not compared with the DNA. TRBV21-1 is shown as a pseudogene. CDR3 length: 20 residues. CDR3 amino acids: CASSKASDRGFTPTNQPQHF. The CDR3 region has the DNA TGTGCCAGCAGCAAAGCTTCCGACAGGGGATTTACCCCTACTAATCAGCCCCAGCATTTT.

The J gene is TRBJ2-7, the V gene TRBV7-9; D might be TRBD1 (6 bases). Trimming pared 4 bases from V and 3 bases from J, leaving 16 bases between. The germline V gene encodes CDR1 SEHNR and CDR2 FQNEAQ (reference sequence). The CDR3 consists of 15 residues. Written as DNA, the CDR3 is TGTGCCAGCAGCTCCTTTAAACTACAGGGCTACGAGCAGTACTTC. This translates into CASSSFKLQGYEQYF.

This clone was seen just once. The chain links TRBV5-1 to TRBJ2-7, with TRBD1 as a possible D gene (6 bases). The CDR3 totals 13 residues. CDR1 is SGHRS, CDR2 YFSETQ, per germline. V was cut by 3 bases and J by 1 base, with 8 bases left in between. The CDR3 DNA reads as TGCGCCAGCAGCTGGGGGACATCCTACGAGCAGTACTTC. Amino acid sequence: CASSWGTSYEQYF.

J is TRBJ2-7 and V is TRBV6-2 or TRBV6-3, with D unresolved. CDR1 is MNHEY and CDR2 is SVGEGT in the germline V gene. The CDR3 has 12 amino acids. V was shortened by 2 bases and J by 2 bases, with 4 bases between the two germline ends. The CDR3 sequence: CASSYEPYEQYF. The CDR3 DNA is TGTGCCAGCAGTTACGAACCCTACGAGCAGTACTTC.

This chain joins TRBV5-5 and TRBJ1-3, with a weak D call TRBD1 (5 bases). Between the trimmed V and J ends, which lost 0 bases and 8 bases, there was a span of 27 bases. The V gene's germline CDR1 is SGHKS and CDR2 YYEKEE (reference sequence). This CDR3 comprises 19 residues. The CDR3 is CASSLAGLVSRQPFDTIYF. The CDR3 DNA reads as TGTGCCAGCAGCTTGGCCGGTCTTGTTTCCAGACAGCCATTTGACACCATATATTTT.

The chain carries TRBV5-1 and TRBJ1-4, with TRBD1 identical over 9 bases. V lost 4 bases and J lost 8; bases outside the gene matches: 6. CDR1 SGHRS and CDR2 YFSETQ come from the germline V gene. The CDR3 loop spans 14 amino acids. This CDR3 is CASSKDRGPEKLFF. The CDR3 coding sequence is TGCGCCAGCAGCAAGGACAGGGGACCCGAAAAACTGTTTTTT.

The CDR3 reads CASRGLAGNNEQFF. The CDR3 nucleotides are TGCGCCAGCAGAGGACTAGCGGGGAACAATGAGCAGTTCTTC. The V and J genes are TRBV10-2 and TRBJ2-1; 12 bases map to TRBD2. The CDR3 is made up of 14 amino acids. The germline CDR1 and CDR2 sequences are WSHSY and SAAADI. V was clipped by 6 bases and J by 5 bases; unmatched bases: 2.

This chain links TRBV9 with TRBJ2-7; 7 bases align to TRBD2. This CDR3 has 13 amino acids. J lost 1 base, V lost 3 bases, and 1 base had no gene match. Germline V gene data show CDR1 as SGDLS and CDR2 as YYNGEE. The DNA of the CDR3 is TGTGCCAGCAGCGGGGGACTATCCTACGAGCAGTACTTC. Protein: CASSGGLSYEQYF.

This chain uses TRBV19 with TRBJ1-2, with D maybe TRBD1 (5 bases). The germline V and J ends were trimmed by 9 bases and 8 bases, with 19 bases remaining between them. CDR1 and CDR2 (germline): LNHDA, SQIVND (reference sequence). The CDR3 runs to 13 residues. The CDR3 nucleotides are TGTGCCAGCCGCAGGGAGGGCGTAGGGGGCTACACCTTC. Its translation: CASRREGVGGYTF.

The genes are TRBV7-9 and TRBJ2-7, with 8 bases matching TRBD2. This CDR3 spans 16 amino acids. V lost 3 bases and J lost 1; bases outside the gene matches: 8. The germline gives CDR1 SEHNR, CDR2 FQNEAQ (reference sequence). This chain's CDR3 is CASSLPLSGESYEQYF. DNA of the CDR3: TGTGCCAGCAGCTTGCCTCTTAGCGGGGAATCCTACGAGCAGTACTTC.

With regard to this clone: At one end, the junction sequence differs from germline, possibly due to a read error. V usage is TRBV7-7 and J usage is TRBJ2-1; TRBD1 or TRBD2 may be the D gene (6 bases each). The CDR3 extends over 15 amino acids. Germline lookup yields CDR1 SSHAT and CDR2 FNYEAQ (reference sequence). CDR3 coding DNA: TGTGCTAGCAGCTTAGGGCAGGGGAGGAACAATGAGCAGTTCTTC. This sequence encodes CASSLGQGRNNEQFF.

This rearrangement joins TRBV29-1 to TRBJ1-2; D is perhaps TRBD1 (6 bases). The CDR3 is 12 amino acids. V gave up 5 bases and J gave up 4 bases, with 11 bases separating them. CDR1 is SQVTM, CDR2 ANQGSEA, per germline. Here the CDR3 DNA reads TGCAGCGTTCAGGGGAACGCCTATGGCTACACCTTC. It is translated as CSVQGNAYGYTF.